One and the same sample provided the 30 T cell receptor beta chains below, sequenced in a study of blood T cell repertoires in COVID-19 (dated by TCRdb to the early 2020s). The protocol used for the library was the immunoSEQ multiplex PCR assay. In its TCRdb copy, this immuneACCESS table keeps in-frame sequences only and misses some clones. Where compared with another copy, unresolved V genes explain less than half of these, and the others have no known cause. The sample table contains 300,000 to 500,000 clones; only one count was recorded for over 75% of them. The ten largest account for around 0.97% of the sample. The sequenced material came from PBMCs or T cells enriched from blood (not recorded which). The source is a woman in her 30s with acute COVID-19.

The rearrangement joins TRBV27 to TRBJ1-4; TRBD1 is a possible D gene (5 bases). The CDR3 runs to 15 residues. Between the trimmed V and J ends, which lost 3 bases and 8 bases, there was a span of 16 bases. Looked up from germline, CDR1 is MNHEY and CDR2 is SMNVEV (reference sequence). CDR3 bases: TGTGCCAGCAGTTTCCTCACCGGGGGTAAAGAAAAACTGTTTTTT. Residues: CASSFLTGGKEKLFF.

This clone was observed a single time. The gene calls are TRBV4-2 and TRBJ1-1; TRBD1 is a possible D gene (5 bases). Germline lookup yields CDR1 LGHNA and CDR2 YNFKEQ. V was clipped by 0 bases and J by 5 bases, with 10 bases between them. The CDR3 covers 14 residues. DNA for the CDR3: TGTGCCAGCAGCCAAGAACGGGGGGGAACTGAAGCTTTCTTT. The encoded protein is CASSQERGGTEAFF.

The gene calls are TRBV12-5 and TRBJ1-4; TRBD1 agrees at 7 bases. Germline V gene sequence: CDR1 LGHNT, CDR2 FRNRAP. Trimming at V came to 0 bases and at J to 5 bases, leaving 6 bases not matched to a gene. CDR3 size: 16 residues. The CDR3 bases are TGTGCTAGTGGTTTGGTCCCGGACAGGCGAAATGAAAAACTGTTTTTT. Protein product: CASGLVPDRRNEKLFF.

V is TRBV30 and J is TRBJ1-3, with D uncertain. CDR1 and CDR2 (germline): GTSNPN, SVGIG (reference sequence). The length of the CDR3 is 15 residues. V lost 1 base and J 0 bases, leaving 10 bases between the germline ends. CDR3: CAWSDGYSSGNTIYF. CDR3 bases: TGTGCCTGGAGTGACGGTTACAGCTCTGGAAACACCATATATTTT.

This rearrangement joins TRBV7-9 to TRBJ1-1; no reliable D call. The CDR3 extends over 14 amino acids. Deletions cut 0 bases from V and 1 base from J, with 6 bases between. Germline CDR1 and CDR2: SEHNR and FQNEAQ (reference sequence). The CDR3 sequence: CASSLAHGNTEAFF. DNA for the CDR3: TGTGCCAGCAGCTTAGCGCACGGGAACACTGAAGCTTTCTTT.

This chain joins TRBV19 and TRBJ1-5, with D tentatively TRBD1 (6 bases). Trimming cost V 3 bases and J 0 bases, with 18 bases left between them. The CDR3 length is 18 residues. CDR1 LNHDA and CDR2 SQIVND come from the germline V gene (reference sequence). CDR3 region: CASSIIWAGANSNQPQHF. Written as DNA, the CDR3 is TGTGCCAGTAGTATTATCTGGGCAGGGGCAAATAGCAATCAGCCCCAGCATTTT.

The chain carries TRBV5-1 and TRBJ2-3, with 10 bases matching TRBD2. This CDR3 is built from 14 residues. With V trimmed by 6 bases and J by 4 bases, 5 bases remained unmatched. Germline V lookup: CDR1 SGHRS, CDR2 YFSETQ. CDR3 region: CASTAGTSADTQYF. CDR3 coding DNA: TGCGCCAGCACGGCCGGGACTAGCGCAGATACGCAGTATTTT.

This chain links TRBV29-1 with TRBJ2-1; 9 bases match TRBD2. Trimming removed 5 bases from V and 7 bases from J; junction bases left unmatched: 15. The CDR3 is made up of 16 amino acids. Per germline, CDR1 SQVTM and CDR2 ANQGSEA. The chain's CDR3 is CSVSSGVLGSSNEQFF. In nucleotides, the CDR3 is TGCAGCGTTTCTAGCGGGGTCCTGGGGTCTTCAAATGAGCAGTTCTTC.

The chain is built from TRBV7-2 and TRBJ1-2; 9 nucleotides line up with TRBD1. Per the germline V gene, CDR1 is SGHTA and CDR2 is FQGNSA. The J segment lost 4 bases and the V segment lost 1 base, leaving 4 bases of the junction unmatched. CDR3 length: 15 residues. CDR3 loop: CASSLVTGGAYGYTF. CDR3 DNA: TGTGCCAGCAGCTTAGTGACAGGGGGGGCCTATGGCTACACCTTC. Variable domain in full (rest from reference TRBV7-2 and TRBJ1-2): GAGVSQSPSNKVTEKGKDVELRCDPISGHTALYWYRQSLGQGLEFLIYFQGNSAPDKSGLPSDRFSAERTGGSVSTLTIQRTQQEDSAVYLCASSLVTGGAYGYTFGSGTRLTVV.

This chain joins TRBV7-2 and TRBJ2-1; a weak D match, TRBD2 (6 bases). CDR3 size: 15 residues. The germline gives CDR1 SGHTA, CDR2 FQGNSA. V lost 1 base, J lost 6 bases, and 13 bases lay in between. DNA for the CDR3: TGTGCCAGCAGCTTAGTGGACTATATAAGCAATGAGCAGTTCTTC. This translates into CASSLVDYISNEQFF.

The chain has TRBV5-1 and TRBJ2-3, with 8 bases lining up with TRBD1. This CDR3 has 16 residues. Trimming removed 0 bases from V and 4 bases from J; junction bases left unmatched: 7. Looked up from germline, CDR1 is SGHRS and CDR2 is YFSETQ. This chain's CDR3 is CASSLAGRGQADTQYF. The DNA for the CDR3 is TGCGCCAGCAGCTTGGCGGGCAGGGGGCAAGCAGATACGCAGTATTTT.

The gene calls are TRBV2 and TRBJ2-1, with TRBD2 matching over 8 bases. V was clipped by 1 base and J by 5 bases; unmatched bases: 13. From germline, CDR1 is SNHLY and CDR2 FYNNEI. This CDR3 region has 18 residues. CDR3 residues: CASSEEDSGVLTDNEQFF. CDR3 nucleotide sequence: TGTGCCAGCAGTGAAGAGGATAGCGGGGTTCTTACTGACAATGAGCAGTTCTTC.

This clone was counted a few times. The rearrangement links TRBV10-2 to TRBJ1-2, with 7 bases fitting TRBD1. The CDR3 sequence is 14 residues long. Germline V gene data show CDR1 as WSHSY and CDR2 as SAAADI. J was trimmed by 1 base and V by 6 bases; bases with no gene match: 5. CDR3 sequence reads: CASSPGQLNYGYTF. The CDR3, as DNA: TGCGCCAGCAGCCCGGGACAGCTTAACTATGGCTACACCTTC.

The CDR3: CASSQPTGYYTF. In nucleotides, the CDR3 is TGTGCCAGCAGCCAACCGACAGGGTACTACACCTTC. V and J are TRBV3-1 (or the pseudogene TRBV3-2) and TRBJ1-2; 7 bases match TRBD1. The CDR3 has 12 amino acids. Unmatched junction bases numbered 4, after V lost 2 bases and J lost 10 bases. The germline V gene encodes CDR1 LGHDT and CDR2 YNNKEL (reference sequence).

The chain employs TRBV10-3 and TRBJ1-5; no clear D gene. V was clipped by 0 bases and J by 5 bases, with 5 bases between them. CDR1 and CDR2 from the germline V gene are ENHRY and SYGVKD. The CDR3 extends over 13 amino acids. The CDR3 DNA sequence: TGTGCCATCAGTGAGTCGAGGGATCAGCCCCAGCATTTT. Amino acid sequence: CAISESRDQPQHF.

In its sample, this clone was seen once. The rearrangement joins TRBV6-1 to TRBJ2-3; D perhaps matches TRBD1 (6 bases). The CDR3 totals 17 residues. Trimming stripped 1 base from V and 2 bases from J, with 16 bases between. Germline V gene lookup returns CDR1 MNHNS and CDR2 SASEGT. CDR3 sequence (DNA): TGTGCCAGCAGTGAAGTTGTGGGACATCCGTCCACAGATACGCAGTATTTT. Its translation is CASSEVVGHPSTDTQYF.

CDR3 residues: CASSEGIAGEFQETQYF. The CDR3 DNA reads TGTGCCAGCAGCGAGGGAATAGCGGGGGAATTCCAAGAGACCCAGTACTTC. The chain links TRBV7-8 to TRBJ2-5; 9 bases fit TRBD2. The CDR3 is 17 residues long. CDR1 is SGHVS and CDR2 is FQNEAQ in the germline V gene. The V gene end was trimmed by 5 bases and the J gene end by 1 base; junction bases not matched to a gene: 11.

This clone was counted a few times. This rearrangement joins TRBV6-2 or TRBV6-3 to TRBJ2-1; weak D call: TRBD1 (5 bases). Trimming left V 5 bases short and J 4 bases short, with 12 bases between. The germline CDR1 and CDR2 sequences are MNHEY and SVGEGT. The CDR3 runs 14 residues. CDR3 coding DNA: TGTGCCAGCAGTCGAAGGGGAACTTACAATGAGCAGTTCTTC. It yields the protein CASSRRGTYNEQFF.

This chain links TRBV18 with TRBJ2-3; 9 nucleotides align to TRBD2. The V gene end was trimmed by 2 bases and the J gene end by 6 bases; junction bases not matched to a gene: 3. The CDR3 length is 14 residues. Germline CDR1 reads KGHSH; CDR2 reads LQKENI. The DNA of the CDR3 is TGTGCCAGCTCACCAGCGGGGGGGCCCGATACGCAGTATTTT. Translated, it gives CASSPAGGPDTQYF.

About this clone itself: Distinct nucleotide sequences in the sample also encode this CDR3. Written as DNA, the CDR3 is TGTGCCAGTACGCCTCGACAGGGAGATCAGCCCCAGCATTTT. Translated, it gives CASTPRQGDQPQHF. This rearrangement joins TRBV19 to TRBJ1-5; 7 nucleotides agree with TRBD1. Looked up from germline, CDR1 is LNHDA and CDR2 is SQIVND (reference sequence). The CDR3 totals 14 residues. Trimming took 7 bases from V and 5 from J; bases not matched to a gene: 8.

The rearrangement links TRBV2 to TRBJ2-7; TRBD1 is a possible D gene (6 bases). With 6 bases removed from V and 7 bases from J, the gap between germline ends came to 13 bases. The CDR3 consists of 12 residues. Germline assignment: CDR1 SNHLY and CDR2 FYNNEI. The CDR3 sequence is CASRTTGWEQYF. CDR3 nucleotides: TGTGCCAGCAGGACTACAGGGTGGGAGCAGTACTTC.

The rearrangement links TRBV4-1 to TRBJ2-7; 9 bases line up with TRBD1. V lost 0 bases to trimming and J lost 5 bases; unmatched junction nucleotides: 14. Germline loops: CDR1 MGHRA, CDR2 YSYEKL. The CDR3 is 18 residues long. CDR3 DNA sequence: TGCGCCAGCAGCCAAGATTTCCGGGACAGGGTAATGGTAGACGAGCAGTACTTC. Amino acids: CASSQDFRDRVMVDEQYF.

The V and J genes are TRBV24-1 and TRBJ2-7; 10 nucleotides agree with TRBD1. V lost 3 bases, J lost 3 bases, and 4 bases stayed unmatched. The CDR3 covers 15 residues. Looked up from germline, CDR1 is KGHDR and CDR2 is SFDVKD. The CDR3 protein is CATSDGQGESYEQYF. In DNA form, the CDR3 reads TGTGCCACCAGTGATGGACAGGGGGAGAGCTACGAGCAGTACTTC.

This rearrangement joins TRBV20-1 to TRBJ2-7; possible D gene TRBD1, 5 bases. Germline CDR1 reads DFQATT; CDR2 reads SNEGSKA (reference sequence). This CDR3 comprises 15 residues. V lost 3 bases and J lost 1, with 16 bases in between. The CDR3 DNA sequence: TGCAGTGCTAGTGGGGCCGGTAGGGGTTCCTACGAGCAGTACTTC. Translated, it gives CSASGAGRGSYEQYF.

The rearrangement links TRBV5-1 to TRBJ1-5, with a weak D call TRBD1 (5 bases). CDR1 and CDR2 (germline): SGHRS, YFSETQ. The length of the CDR3 is 13 residues. The germline V and J ends were trimmed by 3 bases and 5 bases, with 9 bases remaining between them. CDR3 nucleotide sequence: TGCGCCAGCAGCTCAGGGCTCGATCAGCCCCAGCATTTT. This codes for CASSSGLDQPQHF.

This clone was counted a few times. The CDR3 is CASSESRAGKNTEAFF. The CDR3 nucleotides are TGCGCCAGCAGTGAGTCTCGGGCGGGAAAAAACACTGAAGCTTTCTTT. The rearrangement uses TRBV10-2 and TRBJ1-1; D is undetermined. The V end lost 0 bases, the J end lost 2 bases, and 13 bases lay between the germline ends. The CDR3 sequence is 16 residues long. Germline CDR1 WSHSY, CDR2 SAAADI.

This chain joins TRBV5-1 and TRBJ2-3; 9 nucleotides line up with TRBD2. This CDR3 has 19 residues. Germline V gene lookup returns CDR1 SGHRS and CDR2 YFSETQ. Trimming removed 4 bases from V and 2 bases from J; junction bases left unmatched: 17. The CDR3 protein is CASSLNRLAGLDPTDTQYF. The DNA of the CDR3 is TGCGCCAGCAGCCTGAACCGGCTAGCGGGGCTAGATCCCACAGATACGCAGTATTTT.

The chain couples TRBV21-1 to TRBJ1-1. TRBV21-1 is tagged as a pseudogene. The CDR3 is made up of 18 amino acids. As DNA, the CDR3 is TGTGCCAGCAGCAAAAGTAAGAGTGGGGGGGGTAGGAACACTGAAGCTTTCTTT. Translating gives CASSKSKSGGGRNTEAFF.

J is TRBJ2-1 and V is TRBV7-3; the match to TRBD2 covers 8 bases. Germline V gene lookup returns CDR1 SGHTA and CDR2 FQGTGA. CDR3 size: 16 residues. The J segment lost 8 bases and the V segment lost 3 bases, leaving 12 bases of the junction unmatched. The CDR3 loop is CASSFRGGPAQDEQFF. CDR3 bases: TGTGCCAGCAGCTTTCGGGGGGGCCCGGCTCAGGATGAGCAGTTCTTC.

CDR3 sequence (DNA): TGTGCCAGCAGTTCCCCTCGGCAGCCCCAGCATTTT. It encodes CASSSPRQPQHF. The chain employs TRBV21-1 and TRBJ1-5. TRBV21-1 constitutes a pseudogene. The CDR3 has 12 residues.